One and the same sample provided the 25 T cell receptor beta chains below, sequenced in a study of PD-L1 blockade in urothelial cancer. Time point described: pretreatment peripheral blood. Profiling relied on immunoSEQ multiplex PCR, and the TCRdb table lists in-frame clones only, not all of them. The sample carries about 52,000 clones, approximately 72% recorded once. The material was PBMCs, obtained around atezolizumab (anti-PD-L1) treatment. The receptor set was obtained from a man aged 65 to 79 with urothelial cancer.

This clone was detected only a few times. The chain carries TRBV4-1 and TRBJ1-5; D perhaps matches TRBD1 (6 bases). This CDR3 is 18 amino acids long. Germline V gives CDR1 MGHRA, CDR2 YSYEKL. The germline V and J ends were trimmed by 4 bases and 0 bases, with 19 bases remaining between them. The CDR3 coding sequence is TGCGCCAGCAGCCTTATCCTCGCCAGGGGAGATAGCAATCAGCCCCAGCATTTT. It specifies CASSLILARGDSNQPQHF.

The gene calls are TRBV19 and TRBJ1-1; 7 bases map to TRBD1. CDR3 length: 14 amino acids. CDR1 and CDR2 from the germline V gene are LNHDA and SQIVND (reference sequence). V gave up 6 bases and J gave up 5 bases; unmatched junction bases: 9. The DNA of the CDR3 is TGTGCCAGTAGGCCGCAGGGGGTAAGGACTGAAGCTTTCTTT. Its protein product is CASRPQGVRTEAFF.

The chain joins TRBV11-2 to TRBJ1-5; D ambiguous. Trimming pared 1 base from V and 5 bases from J, leaving 9 bases between. This CDR3 contains 14 residues. CDR1 and CDR2 from the germline V gene are SGHAT and FQNNGV. CDR3 amino acids: CASSLAPGDQPQHF. The CDR3 DNA sequence: TGTGCCAGCAGCTTAGCCCCCGGGGATCAGCCCCAGCATTTT. Variable domain in full (rest from reference TRBV11-2 and TRBJ1-5): EAGVAQSPRYKIIEKRQSVAFWCNPISGHATLYWYQQILGQGPKLLIQFQNNGVVDDSQLPKDRFSAERLKGVDSTLKIQPAKLEDSAVYLCASSLAPGDQPQHFGDGTRLSIL.

The chain employs TRBV19 and TRBJ1-1; D remains ambiguous. Per germline, CDR1 LNHDA and CDR2 SQIVND (reference sequence). Trimming took off 5 bases at V and 5 bases at J, with 15 bases between the two ends. CDR3 length: 14 residues. CDR3 amino acids: CASSASSLWTEAFF. The DNA for the CDR3 is TGTGCCAGTAGTGCTAGTTCCTTGTGGACTGAAGCTTTCTTT.

The chain combines TRBV21-1 with TRBJ2-5; the table's TRBD1 call for D was not verified on the DNA. TRBV21-1 counts as a pseudogene. The CDR3 is 15 amino acids. The CDR3 reads CASSKGKGQRKTQYF. CDR3 DNA: TGTGCCAGCAGCAAAGGTAAGGGACAGCGAAAGACCCAGTACTTC.

The chain uses TRBV4-3 and TRBJ2-1; 8 bases match TRBD2. V lost 4 bases and J lost 2; bases outside the gene matches: 4. The CDR3 loop spans 15 amino acids. Germline-derived CDR1 and CDR2 are LGHNA and YSLEER. For the CDR3, the DNA is TGCGCCAGCAGCCCGGCGACTAGCGCCTACAATGAGCAGTTCTTC. Translation gives CASSPATSAYNEQFF.

The V and J genes are TRBV9 and TRBJ2-5; 13 positions match TRBD2. Germline V gene sequence: CDR1 SGDLS, CDR2 YYNGEE. CDR3 length: 17 amino acids. Trimming removed 3 bases from V and 5 bases from J; junction bases left unmatched: 10. This CDR3 reads CASSGPSGLAGVETQYF. The DNA for the CDR3 is TGTGCCAGCAGCGGACCAAGTGGACTAGCGGGAGTGGAGACCCAGTACTTC.

The V gene is TRBV2, the J gene TRBJ1-1, with 7 bases matching TRBD1. The germline gives CDR1 SNHLY, CDR2 FYNNEI. Trimming at V came to 4 bases and at J to 3 bases, leaving 8 bases not matched to a gene. The CDR3 has 15 amino acids. Here the CDR3 reads CASSGRGQGDTEAFF. In DNA form, the CDR3 reads TGTGCCAGCAGTGGGAGGGGGCAGGGGGACACTGAAGCTTTCTTT.

Comment on this clone: Germline and junction disagree at one end, which may indicate a read error. The V call is TRBV7-9, the J call TRBJ2-7; perhaps TRBD1 as D (5 bases). The CDR3 spans 12 residues. Germline CDR1 reads SEHNR; CDR2 reads FQNEAQ (reference sequence). This CDR3 is CASSSSQGITTF. As DNA, the CDR3 is TGTGCCAGCAGCTCCTCCCAGGGAATCACTACCTTC. Combining the CDR3 with reference TRBV7-9 and TRBJ2-7 gives the whole variable domain DTGVSQNPRHKITKRGQNVTFRCDPISEHNRLYWYRQTLGQGPEFLTYFQNEAQLEKSRLLSDRFSAERPKGSFSTLEIQRTEQGDSAMYLCASSSSQGITTFGPGTRLTVT.

The chain uses TRBV7-2 and TRBJ2-1; D ambiguous. The V end lost 11 bases, the J end lost 15 bases, and 20 bases lay between the germline ends. The CDR3 is 11 amino acids. Germline V lookup: CDR1 SGHTA, CDR2 FQGNSA. The CDR3 coding sequence is TGTGCCGCAGCGTCGACTGGTCCTCTGTTCTTC. Its protein is CAAASTGPLFF.

This clone was picked up a small number of times. This rearrangement joins TRBV28 to TRBJ1-5; D is undetermined. The V gene lost 3 bases and the J gene lost 5 bases, with 14 bases spanning the gap. The V gene's germline CDR1 is MDHEN and CDR2 SYDVKM. The length of the CDR3 is 15 residues. The CDR3 reads CASSFGFDGDQPQHF. As DNA, the CDR3 is TGTGCCAGCAGTTTTGGGTTTGACGGAGATCAGCCCCAGCATTTT.

The chain employs TRBV29-1 and TRBJ2-1; tentative D call: TRBD2 (5 bases). Trimming cost V 7 bases and J 0 bases, with 13 bases left between them. The length of the CDR3 is 14 residues. Germline assignment: CDR1 SQVTM and CDR2 ANQGSEA. CDR3 loop: CSANRGDSYNEQFF. The CDR3 nucleotides are TGCAGCGCTAACCGGGGTGACTCCTACAATGAGCAGTTCTTC.

This chain uses TRBV5-1 with TRBJ2-1; 10 nucleotides match TRBD2. Trimming cost V 4 bases and J 7 bases; bases outside gene matches: 5. CDR3 length equals 14 residues. Germline CDR1 is SGHRS and CDR2 is YFSETQ. This chain's CDR3 is CASSPAGGRNEQFF. The CDR3 DNA follows: TGCGCCAGCAGCCCAGCGGGGGGGCGGAATGAGCAGTTCTTC.

The chain has TRBV19 and TRBJ2-3; D ambiguous. The length of the CDR3 is 11 residues. Germline V gene data show CDR1 as LNHDA and CDR2 as SQIVND (reference sequence). V dropped 6 bases and J dropped 5 bases, with 6 bases sitting between them. The CDR3 loop reads CASRIRDTQYF. The CDR3, as DNA: TGTGCCAGTAGGATTAGAGATACGCAGTATTTT. Combining the CDR3 with reference TRBV19 and TRBJ2-3 gives the whole variable domain DGGITQSPKYLFRKEGQNVTLSCEQNLNHDAMYWYRQDPGQGLRLIYYSQIVNDFQKGDIAEGYSVSREKKESFPLTVTSAQKNPTAFYLCASRIRDTQYFGPGTRLTVL.

This clone appeared a few times. J is TRBJ1-1 and V is TRBV7-3; unclear D gene. Germline V CDR1 and CDR2: SGHTA, FQGTGA. The CDR3 has 13 residues. The V gene lost 1 base and the J gene lost 1 base, with 4 bases spanning the gap. CDR3 residues: CASSLMRNTEAFF. Written as DNA, the CDR3 is TGTGCCAGCAGCTTAATGAGGAACACTGAAGCTTTCTTT.

This chain links TRBV5-4 with TRBJ2-7; 8 bases map to TRBD2. V shed 4 bases, J shed 3 bases, and the junction held 12 bases outside the gene matches. The germline V gene has CDR1 SGHNT and CDR2 YYREEE (reference sequence). The CDR3 contains 16 residues. CDR3 coding DNA: TGTGCCAGCAGCCGACGGACCCGGGGGGGGAACTACGAGCAGTACTTC. It encodes CASSRRTRGGNYEQYF.

The V gene is TRBV5-5, the J gene TRBJ2-7, with D tentatively TRBD2 (5 bases). This CDR3 is built from 16 residues. Looked up from germline, CDR1 is SGHKS and CDR2 is YYEKEE (reference sequence). V gave up 0 bases and J gave up 2 bases, with 15 bases separating them. Here the CDR3 reads CASSLAPVAGTYEQYF. CDR3 DNA: TGTGCCAGCAGCTTGGCCCCCGTGGCGGGCACCTACGAGCAGTACTTC.

This clone turned up a few times. V gene TRBV5-4 combines with J gene TRBJ1-2; D remains ambiguous. Per germline, CDR1 SGHNT and CDR2 YYREEE (reference sequence). This CDR3 comprises 14 residues. Trimming took 4 bases from V and 4 from J, leaving 14 bases between them. In DNA form, the CDR3 reads TGTGCCAGCAGCCCGGAGGCCTCCACCTATGGCTACACCTTC. Protein product: CASSPEASTYGYTF.

As regards this clone: Within the sample, other DNA sequences also encode this same CDR3. The genes are TRBV18 and TRBJ2-7; 10 bases match TRBD1. V was pared by 3 bases and J by 6 bases, with 2 bases of the junction left unmatched. The germline gives CDR1 KGHSH, CDR2 LQKENI. The CDR3 consists of 13 residues. The CDR3 region has the DNA TGTGCCAGCTCACCGAGGGACAGGGGCGAGCAGTACTTC. Protein sequence: CASSPRDRGEQYF.

The J gene is TRBJ2-5, the V gene TRBV5-1, with TRBD2 matching 12 bases. Germline V gene sequence: CDR1 SGHRS, CDR2 YFSETQ. This CDR3 has 14 residues. The ends lost 4 bases at V and 4 bases at J; junction bases unmatched: 2. The DNA for the CDR3 is TGCGCCAGCAGCAAGACTAGCGGGAGAGAGACCCAGTACTTC. As protein: CASSKTSGRETQYF.

The V gene is TRBV15, the J gene TRBJ1-3, with D uncertain. Between the trimmed V and J ends, which lost 9 bases and 1 base, there was a span of 7 bases. This CDR3 contains 12 residues. Germline CDR1 LNHNV, CDR2 YYDKDF (reference sequence). The CDR3 DNA is TGTGCCACTATTTCGTCTGGAAACACCATATATTTT. It is translated as CATISSGNTIYF. Full variable domain (outside the CDR3, taken from reference TRBV15 and TRBJ1-3): DAMVIQNPRYQVTQFGKPVTLSCSQTLNHNVMYWYQQKSSQAPKLLFHYYDKDFNNEADTPDNFQSRRPNTSFCFLDIRSPGLGDTAMYLCATISSGNTIYFGEGSWLTVV.

The V and J genes are TRBV5-6 and TRBJ2-7; TRBD1 aligns across 7 bases. Germline lookup yields CDR1 SGHDT and CDR2 YYEEEE. Germline trimming cut 4 bases from V and 0 bases from J; bases unmatched to any gene: 4. This CDR3 has 14 amino acids. For the CDR3, the DNA is TGTGCCAGCAGCCGACAGGGTATCTCCTACGAGCAGTACTTC. The encoded protein is CASSRQGISYEQYF.

The chain carries TRBV6-5 and TRBJ1-4, with TRBD1 as a possible D gene (6 bases). Between the trimmed V and J ends, which lost 0 bases and 7 bases, there was a span of 15 bases. There are 16 residues in the CDR3. The germline V gene has CDR1 MNHEY and CDR2 SVGAGI. This chain's CDR3 is CASSYSPPGVSEKLFF. As DNA, the CDR3 is TGTGCCAGCAGTTACTCGCCACCAGGGGTGAGTGAAAAACTGTTTTTT.

This clone was detected only once. The chain couples TRBV27 to TRBJ1-6; 8 bases are shared with TRBD1. There are 17 residues in the CDR3. V lost 2 bases and J lost 3; bases outside the gene matches: 6. The germline V gene encodes CDR1 MNHEY and CDR2 SMNVEV (reference sequence). CDR3: CASSLRTGSFYNSPLHF. The DNA of the CDR3 is TGTGCCAGCAGTTTAAGGACAGGGAGCTTCTATAATTCACCCCTCCACTTT.

The chain links TRBV4-2 to TRBJ2-5; 7 bases agree with TRBD1. The CDR3 covers 14 residues. J gave up 2 bases and V 1 base, and 1 base lay outside the gene matches. CDR1 is LGHNA, CDR2 YNFKEQ, per germline. The CDR3, as DNA: TGTGCCAGCAGCCAAGCGGGACAGCAAGAGACCCAGTACTTC. Translating it yields CASSQAGQQETQYF.